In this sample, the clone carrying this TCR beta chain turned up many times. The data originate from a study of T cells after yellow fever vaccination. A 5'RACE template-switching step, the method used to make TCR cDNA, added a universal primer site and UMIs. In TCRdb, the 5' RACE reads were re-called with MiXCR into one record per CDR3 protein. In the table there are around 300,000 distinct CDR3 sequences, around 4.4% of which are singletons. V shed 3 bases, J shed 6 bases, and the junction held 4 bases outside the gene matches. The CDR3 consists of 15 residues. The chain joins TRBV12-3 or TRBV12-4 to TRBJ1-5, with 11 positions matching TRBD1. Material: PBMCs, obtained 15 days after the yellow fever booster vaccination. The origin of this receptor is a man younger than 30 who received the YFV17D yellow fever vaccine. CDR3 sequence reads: CASSFGQGASQPQHF. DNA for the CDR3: TGTGCCAGCAGTTTCGGACAGGGGGCTAGTCAGCCCCAGCATTTT.